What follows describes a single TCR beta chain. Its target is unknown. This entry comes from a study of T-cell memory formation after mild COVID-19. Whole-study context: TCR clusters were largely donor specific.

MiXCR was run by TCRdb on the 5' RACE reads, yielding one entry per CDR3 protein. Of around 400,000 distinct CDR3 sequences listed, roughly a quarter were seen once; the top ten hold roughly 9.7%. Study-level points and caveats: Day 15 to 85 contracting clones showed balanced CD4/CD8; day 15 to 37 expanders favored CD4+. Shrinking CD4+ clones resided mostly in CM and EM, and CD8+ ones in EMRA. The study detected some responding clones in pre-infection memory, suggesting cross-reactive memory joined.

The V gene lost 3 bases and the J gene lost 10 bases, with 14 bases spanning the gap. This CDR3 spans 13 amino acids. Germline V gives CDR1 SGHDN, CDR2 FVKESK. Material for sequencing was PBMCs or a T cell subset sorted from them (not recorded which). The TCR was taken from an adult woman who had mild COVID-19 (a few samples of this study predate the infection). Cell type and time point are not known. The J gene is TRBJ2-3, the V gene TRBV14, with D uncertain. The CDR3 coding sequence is TGTGCCAGCAGCCACCGAAGGTGGGATCCGCAGTATTTT. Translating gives CASSHRRWDPQYF.